This T cell receptor (beta chain) was sequenced in a study of spatial heterogeneity in lung cancer. The time point here: sample taken at primary tumor resection. Many counts were recorded for this clonotype. The CDR3 spans 16 residues. After removal of 2 bases from V and 4 bases from J, the junction contained 9 bases not matched to a gene. Germline V lookup: CDR1 SGHTA, CDR2 FQGNSA. TCRdb reanalysed the 5' RACE reads using MiXCR and keeps one entry per CDR3 protein. The profile shows some 25,000 distinct CDR3 sequences, about 4.7% of them singletons. The TCR sequence derives from a male donor with early-stage non-small cell lung cancer. This chain connects TRBV7-2 to TRBJ1-1, with 8 bases matching TRBD1. Sequencing was performed on PBMCs, taken at surgery. The CDR3 DNA sequence: TGTGCCAGCAGCTTACAGGGACAGGTATCGAGCACTGAAGCTTTCTTT. It yields the protein CASSLQGQVSSTEAFF.